Following are 28 T cell receptor beta chains from one sample sequenced in a study of blood T cell repertoires in COVID-19. Here immunoSEQ multiplex PCR was the method, and the copy in TCRdb shows in-frame clones only, minus some. The table lists approximately 210,000 clones, 70% to 90% of them singletons, with approximately 8.1% in the top ten. The sequenced material came from peripheral blood. These receptors were taken from a woman between 50 and 59 years old with active or convalescent COVID-19.

This chain joins TRBV18 and TRBJ2-7; TRBD1 agrees at 7 bases. CDR1 and CDR2 from the germline V gene are KGHSH and LQKENI. The CDR3 is made up of 12 amino acids. The V and J ends lost 6 bases and 12 bases, in that order; junction bases with no gene match: 11. The CDR3 is CASSQNRDRRYF. CDR3 nucleotides: TGTGCCAGCTCCCAAAACCGGGACAGAAGGTACTTC. Based on the CDR3 plus reference TRBV18 and TRBJ2-7, the full variable domain is NAGVMQNPRHLVRRRGQEARLRCSPMKGHSHVYWYRQLPEEGLKFMVYLQKENIIDESGMPKERFSAEFPKEGPSILRIQQVVRGDSAAYFCASSQNRDRRYFGPGTRLTVT.

This clone occurred a few times. The CDR3 DNA reads as TGTGCCATCAGTGAGTCGACTCCCCGCAGGGCCGGGGAGCTGTTTTTT. It codes for CAISESTPRRAGELFF. V gene TRBV10-3 combines with J gene TRBJ2-2; perhaps TRBD1 as D (5 bases). The germline gives CDR1 ENHRY, CDR2 SYGVKD. The ends were cut back, 0 bases at V and 6 bases at J, with 14 bases in the middle. This CDR3 contains 16 residues.

The V gene is TRBV6-5, the J gene TRBJ2-2, with 7 bases fitting TRBD2. Germline V CDR1 and CDR2: MNHEY, SVGAGI. V trimming: 11 bases; J trimming: 6 bases; junction bases outside the gene matches: 3. This CDR3 is 11 amino acids long. The CDR3 reads CAGLGPGELFF. As DNA, the CDR3 is TGTGCCGGACTAGGTCCCGGGGAGCTGTTTTTT.

This clone was recorded only once. V and J are TRBV30 and TRBJ1-2; D remains unclear. The CDR3 totals 12 residues. Trimming removed 0 bases at V and 13 bases at J, with 15 bases between. CDR1 is GTSNPN and CDR2 is SVGIG in the germline V gene (reference sequence). CDR3 in amino acids: CAWSVPPLSLTF. For the CDR3, the DNA is TGTGCCTGGAGTGTCCCTCCGCTGAGCCTCACCTTC.

This clone appeared a single time. The chain is built from TRBV6-6 and TRBJ1-6, with TRBD1 matching 10 bases. V shed 2 bases, J shed 7 bases, and the junction held 2 bases outside the gene matches. CDR1 is MNHNY and CDR2 is SVGAGI in the germline V gene (reference sequence). There are 15 residues in the CDR3. This chain's CDR3 is CASSYRDRGNSPLHF. CDR3 DNA: TGTGCCAGCAGTTACAGGGACAGGGGAAATTCACCCCTCCACTTT.

This chain uses TRBV5-1 with TRBJ1-5; D possibly corresponds to TRBD1 (5 bases). The ends were cut back, 0 bases at V and 2 bases at J, with 27 bases in the middle. The CDR3 totals 21 residues. CDR1 is SGHRS and CDR2 is YFSETQ in the germline V gene. CDR3 in DNA: TGCGCCAGCAGCTTGGCTCGTGGTTGGGCCCTAGGTTCGGGGGGCAATCAGCCCCAGCATTTT. This codes for CASSLARGWALGSGGNQPQHF. Drawing the rest from reference TRBV5-1 and TRBJ1-5, the complete variable domain is KAGVTQTPRYLIKTRGQQVTLSCSPISGHRSVSWYQQTPGQGLQFLFEYFSETQRNKGNFPGRFSGRQFSNSRSEMNVSTLELGDSALYLCASSLARGWALGSGGNQPQHFGDGTRLSIL.

The chain combines TRBV25-1 with TRBJ1-2; D gene unclear. V was clipped by 3 bases and J by 8 bases, with 13 bases between them. CDR3 size: 13 residues. Germline CDR1 MGHDK, CDR2 SYGVNS. The CDR3, as DNA: TGTGCCAGCAGTGACCTAAATCGGGAGGGCTACACCTTC. It specifies CASSDLNREGYTF.

The chain links TRBV28 to TRBJ2-1, with 12 bases lining up with TRBD2. Germline CDR1 is MDHEN and CDR2 is SYDVKM. The CDR3 spans 13 residues. V lost 10 bases to trimming and J lost 6 bases; unmatched junction nucleotides: 4. In DNA, the CDR3 is TGTGCCACCGGGACTAGCGGGCCCAATGAGCAGTTCTTC. It specifies CATGTSGPNEQFF.

The chain joins TRBV11-2 to TRBJ1-1, with 9 bases matching TRBD1. Trimming removed 4 bases from V and 7 bases from J; junction bases left unmatched: 10. Germline V gives CDR1 SGHAT, CDR2 FQNNGV. The CDR3 totals 15 residues. The CDR3 region is CASSSRTGAGIEAFF. For the CDR3, the DNA is TGTGCCAGCAGCTCCAGGACAGGGGCGGGCATTGAAGCTTTCTTT.

This clone appeared once. This chain connects TRBV5-1 to TRBJ1-5; D ambiguous. V lost 0 bases and J 1 base, leaving 5 bases between the germline ends. The germline V gene encodes CDR1 SGHRS and CDR2 YFSETQ. The CDR3 is 14 amino acids. Here the CDR3 DNA reads TGCGCCAGCAGCTTGGGACACAGCAATCAGCCCCAGCATTTT. This sequence encodes CASSLGHSNQPQHF.

The chain recombines TRBV5-1 with TRBJ2-1, with 12 bases that match TRBD2. Looked up from germline, CDR1 is SGHRS and CDR2 is YFSETQ. The CDR3 sequence is 15 residues long. The ends lost 3 bases at V and 9 bases at J; junction bases unmatched: 7. The CDR3, as DNA: TGCGCCAGCAGCTGGGGACTAGCGGGTAACAGTGAGCAGTTCTTC. Its protein is CASSWGLAGNSEQFF.

The chain links TRBV24-1 to TRBJ2-3; 10 positions match TRBD2. Germline lookup yields CDR1 KGHDR and CDR2 SFDVKD. The CDR3 sequence is 21 residues long. V gave up 3 bases and J gave up 2 bases; unmatched junction bases: 19. The CDR3 sequence: CATSDRDEWLAGVPSTDTQYF. The CDR3 DNA reads TGTGCCACCAGTGATCGGGACGAATGGCTAGCGGGAGTACCCTCCACAGATACGCAGTATTTT.

The rearrangement joins TRBV6-2 or TRBV6-3 to TRBJ2-1, with D maybe TRBD1 (5 bases). V was shortened by 5 bases and J by 8 bases, with 10 bases between the two germline ends. The CDR3 has 12 residues. The germline CDR1 and CDR2 sequences are MNHEY and SVGEGT. The CDR3 sequence: CASSLIGDEQFF. The CDR3 DNA reads TGTGCCAGCAGTCTCATAGGGGATGAGCAGTTCTTC.

This clone turned up a few times. The chain is built from TRBV5-4 and TRBJ2-3; TRBD2 agrees at 8 bases. The trim removed 2 bases at V and 0 bases at J, leaving 11 bases unmatched. The CDR3 runs 18 residues. From germline, CDR1 is SGHNT and CDR2 YYREEE (reference sequence). CDR3 region: CASSFGGGFRSSTDTQYF. The CDR3 nucleotides are TGTGCCAGCAGCTTTGGCGGGGGGTTCCGATCTAGCACAGATACGCAGTATTTT.

This clone has a single count. This sequence joins TRBV23-1 and TRBJ2-7, with TRBD1 as a possible D gene (6 bases). TRBV23-1 counts as an open reading frame of uncertain function. The CDR3 is made up of 12 amino acids. The V and J ends lost 8 bases and 4 bases respectively, with 12 bases between them. CDR3 bases: TGCGCCAGCCCTCGGACAGATTACGAGCAGTACGTC. Amino acids: CASPRTDYEQYV.

This chain links TRBV7-2 with TRBJ1-1, with 9 nucleotides matching TRBD1. Unmatched junction bases numbered 6, after V lost 5 bases and J lost 5 bases. Germline V gene sequence: CDR1 SGHTA, CDR2 FQGNSA. The CDR3 contains 14 residues. The CDR3 DNA is TGTGCCAGCAGCCAGGGACAGGGTAAGACTGAAGCTTTCTTT. It is translated as CASSQGQGKTEAFF.

This chain links TRBV2 with TRBJ2-1; D is possibly TRBD1 (6 bases). The CDR3 is made up of 13 amino acids. Trimming cost V 8 bases and J 4 bases, with 12 bases left between them. Germline lookup yields CDR1 SNHLY and CDR2 FYNNEI. CDR3 region: CASCVGAYNEQFF. The CDR3 DNA sequence: TGTGCCAGCTGCGTGGGGGCTTACAATGAGCAGTTCTTC. The full variable domain, in which reference TRBV2 and TRBJ2-1 provide the parts outside the CDR3, is EPEVTQTPSHQVTQMGQEVILRCVPISNHLYFYWYRQILGQKVEFLVSFYNNEISEKSEIFDDQFSVERPDGSNFTLKIRSTKLEDSAMYFCASCVGAYNEQFFGPGTRLTVL.

The genes are TRBV7-2 and TRBJ2-5, with 7 bases identical to TRBD1. The trim removed 3 bases at V and 3 bases at J, leaving 10 bases unmatched. Per the germline V gene, CDR1 is SGHTA and CDR2 is FQGNSA. This CDR3 is built from 16 residues. The CDR3 region has the DNA TGTGCCAGCAGCTTCCGCTCGACAGGGAGTAAAGAGACCCAGTACTTC. This encodes CASSFRSTGSKETQYF.

This chain links TRBV19 with TRBJ1-6, with 9 bases lining up with TRBD1. The CDR3 totals 16 residues. Germline CDR1 LNHDA, CDR2 SQIVND (reference sequence). Trimming at V came to 4 bases and at J to 8 bases, leaving 9 bases not matched to a gene. The CDR3 region is CASSNLRDRADSPLHF. The CDR3 region has the DNA TGTGCCAGTAGTAACCTCCGGGACAGGGCTGATTCACCCCTCCACTTT.

This chain uses TRBV10-3 with TRBJ1-2; 9 positions agree with TRBD1. CDR1 and CDR2 from the germline V gene are ENHRY and SYGVKD. CDR3 length: 15 amino acids. The V gene end was trimmed by 8 bases and the J gene end by 6 bases; junction bases not matched to a gene: 13. As DNA, the CDR3 is TGTGCCATCTATAAGGGGGGGACAGGGAGCGATGGCTACACCTTC. Translation gives CAIYKGGTGSDGYTF.

V gene TRBV7-2 combines with J gene TRBJ2-5; 8 nucleotides agree with TRBD2. CDR3 size: 13 residues. Germline assignment: CDR1 SGHTA and CDR2 FQGNSA. V lost 1 base to trimming and J lost 9 bases; unmatched junction nucleotides: 4. The CDR3 sequence is CASSLEGRGAQYF. The CDR3 DNA reads TGTGCCAGCAGCTTAGAGGGGCGGGGGGCCCAGTACTTC.

This sequence joins TRBV24-1 and TRBJ1-1, with 7 bases matching TRBD1. This CDR3 is built from 13 residues. V trimming: 3 bases; J trimming: 7 bases; junction bases outside the gene matches: 4. Germline CDR1 reads KGHDR; CDR2 reads SFDVKD. The CDR3, as DNA: TGTGCCACCAGTGATGACAGGGCCAGTGAAGCTTTCTTT. Translating it yields CATSDDRASEAFF.

The chain uses TRBV18 and TRBJ1-5, with D unresolved. CDR3 size: 13 residues. Per the germline V gene, CDR1 is KGHSH and CDR2 is LQKENI. The germline V and J ends were trimmed by 4 bases and 9 bases, with 13 bases remaining between them. Here the CDR3 DNA reads TGTGCCAGCTCACTAGAAACCCCCACGCCCCAGCATTTT. This translates into CASSLETPTPQHF.

The chain is built from TRBV14 and TRBJ1-1; D gene uncertain. Germline CDR1 and CDR2: SGHDN and FVKESK. This CDR3 comprises 13 residues. V gave up 4 bases and J gave up 5 bases, with 11 bases separating them. Here the CDR3 reads CASSPDLGTEAFF. The DNA of the CDR3 is TGTGCCAGCAGCCCCGATCTAGGAACTGAAGCTTTCTTT.

The chain has TRBV30 and TRBJ2-5, with 8 bases that match TRBD2. The CDR3 loop spans 13 amino acids. The germline V gene has CDR1 GTSNPN and CDR2 SVGIG (reference sequence). V shed 1 base, J shed 5 bases, and the junction held 3 bases outside the gene matches. CDR3 loop: CAWSATSVETQYF. For the CDR3, the DNA is TGTGCCTGGAGTGCGACTAGCGTCGAGACCCAGTACTTC.

The V and J genes are TRBV19 and TRBJ2-6; D is ambiguous. Germline CDR1 LNHDA, CDR2 SQIVND (reference sequence). The CDR3 is 14 residues long. The ends were cut back, 7 bases at V and 0 bases at J, with 7 bases in the middle. CDR3 sequence (DNA): TGTGCCAGTACCCAGGACTCTGGGGCCAACGTCCTGACTTTC. The encoded protein is CASTQDSGANVLTF.

This clone was counted between two and nine times. The J gene is TRBJ1-1, the V gene TRBV6-5, with D uncertain. Per the germline V gene, CDR1 is MNHEY and CDR2 is SVGAGI. Trimming shortened V by 0 bases and J by 0 bases, and 8 bases separated the two germline ends. The CDR3 contains 15 residues. The CDR3 spells CASSYSRNLNTEAFF. The DNA of the CDR3 is TGTGCCAGCAGTTACTCGAGAAATCTGAACACTGAAGCTTTCTTT.

The chain recombines TRBV5-5 with TRBJ2-1; 9 bases are a match to TRBD2. Germline-derived CDR1 and CDR2 are SGHKS and YYEKEE (reference sequence). The CDR3 loop spans 16 amino acids. Trimming at V came to 0 bases and at J to 10 bases, leaving 11 bases not matched to a gene. The CDR3 DNA reads as TGTGCCAGCAGCTTGGAGGTTGTTCTAGCGGGAAACGAGCAGTTCTTC. Amino acids: CASSLEVVLAGNEQFF. The full variable domain, with the rest looked up from reference TRBV5-5 and TRBJ2-1, is DAGVTQSPTHLIKTRGQQVTLRCSPISGHKSVSWYQQVLGQGPQFIFQYYEKEERGRGNFPDRFSARQFPNYSSELNVNALLLGDSALYLCASSLEVVLAGNEQFFGPGTRLTVL.